This TCR beta chain comes out of a study of radiotherapy plus CTLA-4 blockade in lung cancer. Across the whole study: Across the patients, objective responses occurred in about 19%, and disease control in 30% to 40%.

General observations from the study: Expansion of tumor-derived TCR clones was observed in blood after radiotherapy plus ipilimumab. In blood, early T cell clone dynamics reportedly predicted response best, together with interferon-beta.

TCRdb's copy holds only in-frame clones and misses some; the assay was immunoSEQ multiplex PCR. The data contain about 50,000 clones, roughly 81% of them singletons. Comments on this clone: The antigen is unknown.

V lost 0 bases and J lost 5, with 10 bases in between. The CDR3 spans 14 residues. Germline loops: CDR1 MNHNY, CDR2 SVGAGI (reference sequence). The sequencing here drew on peripheral blood, taken from a patient treated with radiotherapy plus ipilimumab. The J gene is TRBJ1-1, the V gene TRBV6-6; D gene unclear. The receptor was derived from a human donor with non-small cell lung cancer whose response to radiotherapy plus ipilimumab could not be evaluated. CDR3 loop: CASSYSAGMTEAFF. The CDR3 DNA reads as TGTGCCAGCAGTTACTCTGCGGGGATGACTGAAGCTTTCTTT.